The 15 T cell receptor beta chains given below trace back to one sample, sequenced in a study of T cell changes during pregnancy in multiple sclerosis. The assay was immunoSEQ multiplex PCR, and TCRdb's table has in-frame clones only and misses some. Found here are over 45,000 clones, about 93% of them singletons; the top ten hold 2.5% to 3%. The specimen comprised peripheral blood, sampled in the third trimester of pregnancy. These receptors originate from a female donor in good health, enrolled as a control in a pregnancy study.

The J gene is TRBJ1-2, the V gene TRBV19; 10 positions match TRBD1. CDR3 length: 13 amino acids. The J segment lost 7 bases and the V segment lost 4 bases, leaving 3 bases of the junction unmatched. Germline loops: CDR1 LNHDA, CDR2 SQIVND (reference sequence). In DNA, the CDR3 is TGTGCCAGTAGTAGACAGGGGGCGAGTGGCTACACCTTC. Amino acids: CASSRQGASGYTF.

The chain joins TRBV19 to TRBJ2-1; 8 positions match TRBD1. The CDR3 has 16 residues. Losses at the gene ends were 4 bases for V and 5 bases for J; bases not matched to a gene: 10. CDR1 and CDR2 (germline): LNHDA, SQIVND (reference sequence). The CDR3 reads CASSREGGTGHNEQFF. The CDR3 DNA is TGTGCCAGTAGTAGGGAAGGTGGGACAGGACACAATGAGCAGTTCTTC.

The chain joins TRBV16 to TRBJ1-1; 9 bases fit TRBD1. This CDR3 has 14 amino acids. Trimming at V came to 4 bases and at J to 5 bases, leaving 5 bases not matched to a gene. Germline CDR1 is KGHSY and CDR2 is FQNENV. Written as DNA, the CDR3 is TGTGCCAGCAGCCCCCGGGACAGGGCGACTGAAGCTTTCTTT. The encoded protein is CASSPRDRATEAFF.

V and J are TRBV27 and TRBJ1-1; the D gene is possibly TRBD1 (6 bases). The V end lost 6 bases, the J end lost 0 bases, and 14 bases lay between the germline ends. In germline, CDR1 is MNHEY, CDR2 SMNVEV (reference sequence). The CDR3 spans 15 residues. DNA for the CDR3: TGTGCCAGCAGAATATATACAGGGATGAACACTGAAGCTTTCTTT. Translation: CASRIYTGMNTEAFF.

The rearrangement uses TRBV28 and TRBJ2-1; 11 bases line up with TRBD2. CDR1 and CDR2 (germline): MDHEN, SYDVKM. The CDR3 runs 15 residues. Trimming cost V 5 bases and J 9 bases; bases outside gene matches: 9. CDR3 in DNA: TGTGCCAGCAGTCCCATATCCGGGACTAGCGGTGAGCAGTTCTTC. It codes for CASSPISGTSGEQFF.

The chain recombines TRBV13 with TRBJ2-7; 8 positions agree with TRBD2. The CDR3 runs 14 residues. J lost 6 bases, V lost 3 bases, and 7 bases had no gene match. Germline V gene lookup returns CDR1 PRHDT and CDR2 FYEKMQ (reference sequence). CDR3 residues: CASSLTSELPEQYF. CDR3 DNA sequence: TGTGCCAGCAGCTTGACTAGCGAGTTGCCCGAGCAGTACTTC. The whole variable domain, remainder taken from reference TRBV13 and TRBJ2-7, is AAGVIQSPRHLIKEKRETATLKCYPIPRHDTVYWYQQGPGQDPQFLISFYEKMQSDKGSIPDRFSAQQFSDYHSELNMSSLELGDSALYFCASSLTSELPEQYFGPGTRLTVT.

The chain joins TRBV19 to TRBJ2-7; tentative D call: TRBD1 (6 bases). Per germline, CDR1 LNHDA and CDR2 SQIVND (reference sequence). This CDR3 has 13 amino acids. V was trimmed by 4 bases and J by 0 bases, leaving 7 bases between them. The CDR3 DNA sequence: TGTGCCAGTAGTAACAGGGACTCCTACGAGCAGTACTTC. This encodes CASSNRDSYEQYF.

The CDR3 nucleotides are TGTGCCAGTAGTATGGGAAAGAGGGACACCATATATTTT. Protein sequence: CASSMGKRDTIYF. The V gene is TRBV19, the J gene TRBJ1-3; D ambiguous. The CDR3 is 13 residues long. Germline CDR1 LNHDA, CDR2 SQIVND (reference sequence). Trimming removed 3 bases from V and 8 bases from J, with 11 bases in between.

V is TRBV6-5 and J is TRBJ2-2, with 9 bases lining up with TRBD1. This CDR3 has 13 amino acids. Per germline, CDR1 MNHEY and CDR2 SVGAGI. The trim removed 6 bases at V and 12 bases at J, leaving 8 bases unmatched. The CDR3, as DNA: TGTGCCAGCAGCCGCGGGACAGGGAACAAGCTGTTTTTT. It codes for CASSRGTGNKLFF.

V is TRBV5-1 and J is TRBJ2-5; D is ambiguous. V gave up 1 base and J gave up 5 bases, with 6 bases separating them. The CDR3 consists of 12 residues. Germline CDR1 and CDR2: SGHRS and YFSETQ. The CDR3: CASSLPAETQYF. In DNA, the CDR3 is TGCGCCAGCAGCTTGCCCGCGGAGACCCAGTACTTC.

The chain employs TRBV4-3 and TRBJ2-2, with D possibly TRBD1 on 5 matching bases. Germline V gene lookup returns CDR1 LGHNA and CDR2 YSLEER. This CDR3 comprises 11 residues. V was shortened by 5 bases and J by 13 bases, with 11 bases between the two germline ends. CDR3 protein: CASSKGLGLFF. The CDR3 nucleotides are TGCGCCAGCAGCAAGGGGCTGGGGCTGTTTTTT.

This clone was recorded only once. J is TRBJ1-2 and V is TRBV5-6, with D uncertain. Trimming took off 1 base at V and 0 bases at J, with 7 bases between the two ends. Germline values: CDR1 SGHDT, CDR2 YYEEEE. This CDR3 spans 14 amino acids. The CDR3 loop reads CASSLRGANYGYTF. The CDR3 DNA reads TGTGCCAGCAGCTTGAGAGGAGCTAACTATGGCTACACCTTC.

This sequence joins TRBV5-1 and TRBJ1-2; 7 nucleotides line up with TRBD1. The CDR3 is made up of 15 amino acids. With 2 bases clipped from V and 2 bases from J, the junction kept 6 bases outside the gene matches. Germline values: CDR1 SGHRS, CDR2 YFSETQ. The CDR3 spells CASSLLETGNYGYTF. The CDR3 nucleotides are TGCGCCAGCAGCTTACTCGAGACAGGGAACTATGGCTACACCTTC.

J is TRBJ2-7 and V is TRBV6-1; D remains unclear. CDR3 length equals 14 residues. Trimming cost V 2 bases and J 2 bases, with 10 bases left between them. CDR1 and CDR2 from the germline V gene are MNHNS and SASEGT. CDR3 DNA: TGTGCCAGCAGTGAAATCGTAGCCACCTACGAGCAGTACTTC. Translated: CASSEIVATYEQYF.

The chain employs TRBV6-1 and TRBJ1-4; a possible D gene is TRBD1 (6 bases). The CDR3 extends over 13 amino acids. Germline assignment: CDR1 MNHNS and CDR2 SASEGT. V lost 6 bases and J 4 bases, leaving 9 bases between the germline ends. The CDR3 coding sequence is TGTGCCAGCAGCACAGGGTATAATGAAAAACTGTTTTTT. Its protein product is CASSTGYNEKLFF.